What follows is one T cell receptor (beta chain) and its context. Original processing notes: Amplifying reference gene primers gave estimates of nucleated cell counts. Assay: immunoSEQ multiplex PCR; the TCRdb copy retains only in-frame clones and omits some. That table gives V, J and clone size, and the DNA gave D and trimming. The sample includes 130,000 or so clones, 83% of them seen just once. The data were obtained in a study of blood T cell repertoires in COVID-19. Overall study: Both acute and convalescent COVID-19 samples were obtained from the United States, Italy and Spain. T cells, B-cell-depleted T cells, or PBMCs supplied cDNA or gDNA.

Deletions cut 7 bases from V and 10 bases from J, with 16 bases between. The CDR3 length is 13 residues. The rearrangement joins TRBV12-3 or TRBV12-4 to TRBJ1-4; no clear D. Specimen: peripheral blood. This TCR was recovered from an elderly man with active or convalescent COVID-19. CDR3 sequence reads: CASTLGLRGKLFF. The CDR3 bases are TGTGCCAGCACATTGGGCCTCCGGGGAAAACTGTTTTTT.